A single sample gave rise to the 27 T cell receptor beta chains below, sequenced in a study of CD8 T cells in ankylosing spondylitis. TCRdb independently ran MiXCR on the 5' RACE reads; one entry per CDR3 protein. The data hold 150,000 to 200,000 distinct CDR3 sequences, with around 13% observed a single time. Source material: blood, either unsorted or a sorted T cell fraction (not recorded which). The receptor set was obtained from a female donor with ankylosing spondylitis or in good health (not recorded which).

The rearrangement joins TRBV29-1 to TRBJ2-4; D gene ambiguous. V lost 7 bases and J lost 13, with 23 bases in between. The CDR3 contains 13 residues. From germline, CDR1 is SQVTM and CDR2 ANQGSEA. The CDR3 here is CSAEAPDGLNQYF. Written as DNA, the CDR3 is TGCAGCGCTGAGGCCCCGGACGGGTTAAACCAGTACTTC.

This clonotype was detected a few times. The V and J genes are TRBV15 and TRBJ2-3; perhaps TRBD2 as D (6 bases). V was cut by 1 base and J by 3 bases, with 14 bases left in between. CDR1 is LNHNV, CDR2 YYDKDF, per germline (reference sequence). The CDR3 runs 16 residues. The chain's CDR3 is CATSRAPELATDTQYF. In DNA, the CDR3 is TGTGCCACCAGCAGAGCCCCAGAACTAGCTACAGATACGCAGTATTTT.

The chain recombines TRBV5-1 with TRBJ1-1; TRBD1 aligns across 9 bases. Germline trimming cut 4 bases from V and 5 bases from J; bases unmatched to any gene: 15. CDR1 is SGHRS, CDR2 YFSETQ, per germline. The CDR3 spans 17 residues. CDR3 bases: TGCGCCAGCAGCCCCTCGTTTGGTAACAGGGGGCTGACTGAAGCTTTCTTT. It translates to CASSPSFGNRGLTEAFF.

This sequence joins TRBV29-1 and TRBJ2-1; 12 nucleotides match TRBD2. The junction had 5 bases not matched to a gene; V was cut back by 6 bases and J by 8 bases. Germline CDR1 reads SQVTM; CDR2 reads ANQGSEA. The CDR3 is made up of 13 amino acids. The CDR3 DNA follows: TGCAGCGTGACTAGCGGGAGAATAGATGAGCAGTTCTTC. Its protein is CSVTSGRIDEQFF.

The chain combines TRBV20-1 with TRBJ2-4; unclear D gene. There are 16 residues in the CDR3. V was shortened by 1 base and J by 0 bases, with 13 bases between the two germline ends. Germline-derived CDR1 and CDR2 are DFQATT and SNEGSKA (reference sequence). The DNA of the CDR3 is TGCAGTGCTAGAGCAGACCCCAACTTAGCCAAAAACATTCAGTACTTC. Its protein is CSARADPNLAKNIQYF.

The gene calls are TRBV7-6 and TRBJ2-3, with 7 bases matching TRBD1. CDR3 size: 17 residues. Germline loops: CDR1 SGHVS, CDR2 FNYEAQ. Trimming at V came to 1 base and at J to 6 bases, leaving 13 bases not matched to a gene. The CDR3 DNA reads TGTGCCAGCAGCTTAGGGCCTCAGGGACAGCGAGACGATACGCAGTATTTT. This translates into CASSLGPQGQRDDTQYF.

This clonotype was seen many times. The genes are TRBV10-3 and TRBJ2-3, with 7 nucleotides matching TRBD2. V shed 3 bases and J 4 bases; nucleotides not matched to a gene: 7. The germline V gene encodes CDR1 ENHRY and CDR2 SYGVKD. The CDR3 contains 15 residues. The CDR3 region has the DNA TGTGCCATCAGTGATTCCCTCGGGGGGTCAGATACGCAGTATTTT. Translating gives CAISDSLGGSDTQYF.

The chain uses TRBV18 and TRBJ2-7, with D maybe TRBD1 (6 bases). CDR1 and CDR2 (germline): KGHSH, LQKENI. CDR3 length: 12 residues. Trimming removed 3 bases from V and 6 bases from J, with 9 bases in between. The CDR3 DNA reads as TGTGCCAGCTCACCGGACAGACTCGAGCAGTACTTC. As protein: CASSPDRLEQYF.

In its sample, this clonotype was seen once. The chain has TRBV19 and TRBJ2-3; no firm D call. From germline, CDR1 is LNHDA and CDR2 SQIVND (reference sequence). This CDR3 is 15 amino acids long. V lost 0 bases, J lost 7 bases, and 14 bases lay in between. CDR3 in amino acids: CASSIDSPGENTQYF. CDR3 nucleotide sequence: TGTGCCAGTAGTATAGACAGCCCTGGGGAAAATACGCAGTATTTT.

Ten or more counts support this clonotype. The genes are TRBV27 and TRBJ2-7; weak D call: TRBD2 (6 bases). The V gene lost 5 bases and the J gene lost 3 bases, with 14 bases spanning the gap. Per the germline V gene, CDR1 is MNHEY and CDR2 is SMNVEV (reference sequence). CDR3 length equals 14 residues. CDR3 coding DNA: TGTGCCAGCAGTCCGGGACTCGGGGTCTACGAGCAGTACTTC. Translated, it gives CASSPGLGVYEQYF.

The chain recombines TRBV12-3 or TRBV12-4 with TRBJ2-6; 9 bases align to TRBD1. The V gene end was trimmed by 4 bases and the J gene end by 1 base; junction bases not matched to a gene: 8. The CDR3 runs 18 residues. The CDR3, as DNA: TGTGCCAGCAGTTACAGACAGGGGGATATATCTGGGGCCAACGTCCTGACTTTC. Protein: CASSYRQGDISGANVLTF.

This clonotype was counted ten times or more. The junction departs from germline at one end; a sequencing error may be responsible. The chain has TRBV7-7 and TRBJ2-3; the D call may be TRBD1 or TRBD2 (6 bases each). Per germline, CDR1 SSHAT and CDR2 FNYEAQ (reference sequence). The CDR3 is 14 amino acids. For the CDR3, the DNA is TGTGCTAGCAGCCTTGGGGGGCCGGGAGATACGCAGTATTTT. This codes for CASSLGGPGDTQYF.

This chain joins TRBV21-1 and TRBJ1-2. TRBV21-1 is a pseudogene. CDR3 size: 11 residues. CDR3 loop: CASSKDGGYTF. In nucleotides, the CDR3 is TGTGCCAGCAGCAAGGACGGTGGCTACACCTTC.

This clonotype occurred a few times. The J gene is TRBJ2-7, the V gene TRBV7-9, with a possible D match to TRBD1 (5 bases). This CDR3 is built from 13 residues. Germline loops: CDR1 SEHNR, CDR2 FQNEAQ (reference sequence). Trimming removed 4 bases at V and 7 bases at J, with 14 bases between. CDR3 coding DNA: TGTGCCAGCAGCTGGGCAGGGCCTTGGGAGCAGTACTTC. Encoded protein: CASSWAGPWEQYF.

This clonotype was observed many times. V and J are TRBV19 and TRBJ1-2, with a possible D match to TRBD1 (6 bases). The CDR3 consists of 15 residues. The V end was cut by 7 bases, the J end by 6 bases, with 21 bases between. Germline values: CDR1 LNHDA, CDR2 SQIVND (reference sequence). CDR3 nucleotide sequence: TGTGCCAGTACTTCACAGGCAGGGGATCGGAATGGCTACACCTTC. Its translation: CASTSQAGDRNGYTF. Together with reference TRBV19 and TRBJ1-2, the CDR3 gives the full variable domain: DGGITQSPKYLFRKEGQNVTLSCEQNLNHDAMYWYRQDPGQGLRLIYYSQIVNDFQKGDIAEGYSVSREKKESFPLTVTSAQKNPTAFYLCASTSQAGDRNGYTFGSGTRLTVV.

This clonotype was detected ten times or more. This rearrangement joins TRBV5-1 to TRBJ1-1; D possibly corresponds to TRBD1 (5 bases). V was shortened by 0 bases and J by 8 bases, with 17 bases between the two germline ends. In germline, CDR1 is SGHRS, CDR2 YFSETQ. CDR3 length: 15 amino acids. This chain's CDR3 is CASSLGLGGTAEAFF. CDR3 DNA: TGCGCCAGCAGCTTGGGTCTGGGGGGAACGGCGGAAGCTTTCTTT.

This clonotype showed up many times. In DNA, the CDR3 is TGCAGCGTTGCTCTTACCTTAGCCGAGCAGTACTTC. Translated: CSVALTLAEQYF. The genes are TRBV29-1 and TRBJ2-7, with D unclear. The CDR3 covers 12 residues. V dropped 4 bases and J dropped 6 bases, with 13 bases sitting between them. CDR1 is SQVTM and CDR2 is ANQGSEA in the germline V gene.

This clonotype was detected many times. This chain joins TRBV4-1 and TRBJ2-6; D is perhaps TRBD1 (5 bases). V was trimmed by 0 bases and J by 1 base, leaving 10 bases between them. The CDR3 spans 17 residues. Germline loops: CDR1 MGHRA, CDR2 YSYEKL. CDR3 amino acids: CASSQEGATSGANVLTF. Written as DNA, the CDR3 is TGCGCCAGCAGCCAAGAAGGGGCGACATCTGGGGCCAACGTCCTGACTTTC.

This clonotype was observed many times. The rearrangement uses TRBV5-1 and TRBJ1-1; D unclear. The CDR3 length is 12 residues. The germline CDR1 and CDR2 sequences are SGHRS and YFSETQ. Trimming stripped 4 bases from V and 1 base from J, with 5 bases between. For the CDR3, the DNA is TGCGCCAGCAGCCACACGAACACTGAAGCTTTCTTT. It specifies CASSHTNTEAFF. The whole variable domain, filled in from reference TRBV5-1 and TRBJ1-1, reads KAGVTQTPRYLIKTRGQQVTLSCSPISGHRSVSWYQQTPGQGLQFLFEYFSETQRNKGNFPGRFSGRQFSNSRSEMNVSTLELGDSALYLCASSHTNTEAFFGQGTRLTVV.

About this clonotype: A single base separates this from a much larger clone, so it may be a read error. The V gene is TRBV10-3, the J gene TRBJ1-2; the D is unclear. This CDR3 has 11 amino acids. The V gene's germline CDR1 is ENHRY and CDR2 SYGVKD. The chain's CDR3 is CAVSESGGYTF. CDR3 sequence (DNA): TGTGCCGTCAGTGAGTCCGGTGGCTACACCTTC.

Note on this clonotype: A much larger clone sits a single nucleotide away, making a read error possible. The rearrangement uses TRBV7-9 and TRBJ2-3; maybe TRBD2 (6 bases). Germline V lookup: CDR1 SEHNR, CDR2 FQNEAQ (reference sequence). The CDR3 length is 17 residues. V lost 5 bases to trimming and J lost 4 bases, with 22 bases between them. This CDR3 is CASSPRRPHPSADTQYF. For the CDR3, the DNA is TGTGCCAGCAGCCCTCGACGGCCCCATCCTAGCGCAGATACGCAGTATTTT. The full variable domain, its missing parts supplied by reference TRBV7-9 and TRBJ2-3, is DTGVSQNPRHKITKRGQNVTFRCDPISEHNRLYWYRQTLGQGPEFLTYFQNEAQLEKSRLLSDRFSAERPKGSFSTLEIQRTEQGDSAMYLCASSPRRPHPSADTQYFGPGTRLTVL.

There are a few counts of this clonotype. The J gene is TRBJ2-2, the V gene TRBV4-1; a possible D gene is TRBD2 (5 bases). CDR3 length: 16 residues. Germline CDR1 is MGHRA and CDR2 is YSYEKL. Trimming took off 4 bases at V and 0 bases at J, with 12 bases between the two ends. CDR3 protein: CASSPAGRTNTGELFF. In DNA form, the CDR3 reads TGCGCCAGCAGCCCCGCGGGCAGGACGAACACCGGGGAGCTGTTTTTT.

This clonotype was detected many times. The gene calls are TRBV9 and TRBJ2-2, with D tentatively TRBD2 (5 bases). Germline V gene lookup returns CDR1 SGDLS and CDR2 YYNGEE. This CDR3 has 14 residues. The V end lost 6 bases, the J end lost 7 bases, and 16 bases lay between the germline ends. The CDR3 nucleotides are TGTGCCAGCACCCGAGGGTCCCAGGACGGGGAGCTGTTTTTT. Translating gives CASTRGSQDGELFF.

The chain combines TRBV7-9 with TRBJ1-2; TRBD1 might be the D (5 bases). The CDR3 is made up of 13 amino acids. V gave up 4 bases and J gave up 8 bases, with 14 bases separating them. Germline values: CDR1 SEHNR, CDR2 FQNEAQ (reference sequence). CDR3 nucleotide sequence: TGTGCCAGCAGCTCCCAGGGTGACGGAGGCTACACCTTC. This encodes CASSSQGDGGYTF.

This clonotype was found many times. The rearrangement links TRBV7-9 to TRBJ2-7, with D tentatively TRBD1 or TRBD2 (5 bases each). Germline V gene data show CDR1 as SEHNR and CDR2 as FQNEAQ (reference sequence). CDR3 length: 14 amino acids. V dropped 8 bases and J dropped 8 bases, with 22 bases sitting between them. The CDR3 region is CASASYRDAEKQYF. The CDR3 coding sequence is TGTGCCAGCGCGTCTTACCGGGACGCCGAAAAGCAGTACTTC.

This clonotype was observed a handful of times. This chain connects TRBV25-1 to TRBJ2-7; D is perhaps TRBD1 (5 bases). Trimming removed 2 bases from V and 1 base from J, with 12 bases in between. Germline loops: CDR1 MGHDK, CDR2 SYGVNS. CDR3 length: 15 residues. In nucleotides, the CDR3 is TGTGCCAGCAGTGAAAAGGGGCGCGGATCCTACGAGCAGTACTTC. Its protein is CASSEKGRGSYEQYF.

A single count supports this clonotype. A much larger clone lies a single base off, so this may be a read error. This sequence joins TRBV5-1 and TRBJ1-6; D is unresolved. Germline-derived CDR1 and CDR2 are SGHRS and YFSETQ. The CDR3 loop spans 16 amino acids. The CDR3 region is CDSSRTDPFPRSPLHF. CDR3 in DNA: TGCGACAGCAGCCGGACTGACCCCTTCCCTCGCTCACCCCTCCACTTT.